Presented here are 15 T cell receptor beta chains from one specimen sequenced in a study of shared clonotypes between healthy human individuals. Profiled with immunoSEQ multiplex PCR; TCRdb holds only in-frame clones, not every one. This sample has some 660,000 clones, with 55% to 85% found just once. Sequences were obtained from memory CD4+ T cells sorted from blood. Subset noted: CD45RA-negative fraction. The receptors derive from a woman aged 25 to 39 in good health.

The gene calls are TRBV28 and TRBJ2-7, with a tentative D call TRBD2 (6 bases). The CDR3 length is 14 residues. Trimming took 3 bases from V and 4 from J, leaving 13 bases between them. In germline, CDR1 is MDHEN, CDR2 SYDVKM. The CDR3 nucleotides read TGTGCCAGCAGTTTGGAAGCGGGCGGATACGAGCAGTACTTC. Its protein product is CASSLEAGGYEQYF.

The CDR3 spells CARSTNRPRGCPYEQYF. The CDR3 DNA follows: TGTGCCAGATCAACTAATCGCCCGCGCGGTTGTCCCTACGAGCAGTACTTC. V gene TRBV5-3 combines with J gene TRBJ2-7; D is unclear. TRBV5-3 is assigned to the ORF class and has an uncertain function. The CDR3 contains 17 residues. V shed 7 bases and J shed 2 bases, with 25 bases lying between them.

The V call is TRBV5-1, the J call TRBJ2-2; D might be TRBD1 (6 bases). Germline V gene sequence: CDR1 SGHRS, CDR2 YFSETQ. The CDR3 is 13 amino acids. Deletions cut 3 bases from V and 8 bases from J, with 11 bases between. CDR3 region: CASSSRQAGELFF. CDR3 nucleotides: TGCGCCAGCAGCTCCCGACAGGCGGGGGAGCTGTTTTTT.

This clone turned up a few times. This chain links TRBV5-1 with TRBJ2-1; TRBD1 is a possible D gene (6 bases). This CDR3 is built from 14 residues. Trimming cost V 0 bases and J 8 bases, with 12 bases left between them. Germline V gene lookup returns CDR1 SGHRS and CDR2 YFSETQ. The CDR3 sequence: CASSLEGQGHEQFF. The CDR3 DNA is TGCGCCAGCAGCTTGGAGGGTCAGGGGCATGAGCAGTTCTTC.

The chain employs TRBV6-6 and TRBJ2-7, with D perhaps TRBD1 (6 bases). Germline V CDR1 and CDR2: MNHNY, SVGAGI (reference sequence). Trimming took 0 bases from V and 6 from J, leaving 18 bases between them. CDR3 size: 16 residues. CDR3 amino acids: CASSYSAYAGASEQYF. The CDR3 DNA follows: TGTGCCAGCAGTTACTCGGCTTACGCAGGGGCAAGCGAGCAGTACTTC.

This chain links TRBV19 with TRBJ1-4, with no clear D. This CDR3 comprises 14 residues. The V and J ends lost 3 bases and 3 bases respectively, with 8 bases between them. Germline-derived CDR1 and CDR2 are LNHDA and SQIVND (reference sequence). CDR3 region: CASSMGMANEKLFF. The DNA of the CDR3 is TGTGCCAGTAGTATGGGGATGGCTAATGAAAAACTGTTTTTT.

The chain combines TRBV7-9 with TRBJ1-2; 11 positions match TRBD1. There are 15 residues in the CDR3. CDR1 is SEHNR, CDR2 FQNEAQ, per germline (reference sequence). J was trimmed by 8 bases and V by 6 bases; bases with no gene match: 11. The CDR3 spells CASSSGTGGWLGYTF. In nucleotides, the CDR3 is TGTGCCAGCAGTTCGGGGACAGGGGGGTGGTTGGGCTACACCTTC.

The chain joins TRBV6-6 to TRBJ2-3, with unresolved D. Germline CDR1 reads MNHNY; CDR2 reads SVGAGI (reference sequence). The CDR3 runs 13 residues. Deletions cut 0 bases from V and 9 bases from J, with 10 bases between. CDR3 sequence reads: CASSYSDGPTQYF. DNA of the CDR3: TGTGCCAGCAGTTACTCAGACGGACCCACGCAGTATTTT.

A few counts support this clone. The chain employs TRBV30 and TRBJ1-1; D may be TRBD1 (5 bases). V was shortened by 0 bases and J by 3 bases, with 14 bases between the two germline ends. Germline loops: CDR1 GTSNPN, CDR2 SVGIG (reference sequence). The CDR3 has 15 residues. The CDR3 is CAWSVSRGRDTEAFF. The CDR3, as DNA: TGTGCCTGGAGTGTATCTCGGGGGAGGGACACTGAAGCTTTCTTT.

This sequence joins TRBV2 and TRBJ2-5; 10 nucleotides agree with TRBD1. V trimming: 6 bases; J trimming: 4 bases; junction bases outside the gene matches: 8. The CDR3 runs to 15 residues. Germline CDR1 and CDR2: SNHLY and FYNNEI. CDR3 in amino acids: CASSRQGAGVETQYF. As DNA, the CDR3 is TGTGCCAGCAGCAGACAGGGGGCGGGGGTAGAGACCCAGTACTTC.

This chain uses TRBV6-1 with TRBJ2-2, with D possibly TRBD2 on 5 matching bases. Germline CDR1 is MNHNS and CDR2 is SASEGT. The CDR3 contains 15 residues. V was shortened by 4 bases and J by 1 base, with 10 bases between the two germline ends. The CDR3: CASSAPGRNTGELFF. The CDR3 nucleotides read TGTGCCAGCAGTGCCCCGGGGAGGAACACCGGGGAGCTGTTTTTT.

The chain joins TRBV5-1 to TRBJ2-7; TRBD1 matches at 10 bases. Germline assignment: CDR1 SGHRS and CDR2 YFSETQ. The CDR3 has 17 amino acids. Trimming cost V 2 bases and J 6 bases; bases outside gene matches: 14. In nucleotides, the CDR3 is TGCGCCAGCAGCTTACAACCGGGACAGGGGTTTGGGAGCGAGCAGTACTTC. Residues: CASSLQPGQGFGSEQYF.

This clone was seen a handful of times. V is TRBV6-1 and J is TRBJ2-1, with TRBD2 identical over 7 bases. This CDR3 region has 15 residues. V gave up 6 bases and J gave up 4 bases; unmatched junction bases: 9. Germline loops: CDR1 MNHNS, CDR2 SASEGT. CDR3 sequence reads: CASRKGGSGYNEQFF. The CDR3 DNA follows: TGTGCCAGCAGGAAGGGAGGTAGCGGGTACAATGAGCAGTTCTTC.

The chain links TRBV5-8 to TRBJ2-5; D ambiguous. Trimming removed 4 bases at V and 5 bases at J, with 15 bases between. Per the germline V gene, CDR1 is SGHTS and CDR2 is YDEGEE. The length of the CDR3 is 14 residues. The CDR3 loop reads CASSQGRRLETQYF. The DNA for the CDR3 is TGTGCCAGCAGCCAAGGACGTCGGTTGGAGACCCAGTACTTC.

There are a few counts of this clone. The J gene is TRBJ1-1, the V gene TRBV7-2, with D possibly TRBD1 on 5 matching bases. This CDR3 spans 14 amino acids. From germline, CDR1 is SGHTA and CDR2 FQGNSA. V dropped 2 bases and J dropped 4 bases, with 11 bases sitting between them. The CDR3 sequence: CASSLPGRLTEAFF. The CDR3 coding sequence is TGTGCCAGCAGCTTACCGGGACGGCTCACTGAAGCTTTCTTT. Full variable domain (outside the CDR3, taken from reference TRBV7-2 and TRBJ1-1): GAGVSQSPSNKVTEKGKDVELRCDPISGHTALYWYRQSLGQGLEFLIYFQGNSAPDKSGLPSDRFSAERTGGSVSTLTIQRTQQEDSAVYLCASSLPGRLTEAFFGQGTRLTVV.